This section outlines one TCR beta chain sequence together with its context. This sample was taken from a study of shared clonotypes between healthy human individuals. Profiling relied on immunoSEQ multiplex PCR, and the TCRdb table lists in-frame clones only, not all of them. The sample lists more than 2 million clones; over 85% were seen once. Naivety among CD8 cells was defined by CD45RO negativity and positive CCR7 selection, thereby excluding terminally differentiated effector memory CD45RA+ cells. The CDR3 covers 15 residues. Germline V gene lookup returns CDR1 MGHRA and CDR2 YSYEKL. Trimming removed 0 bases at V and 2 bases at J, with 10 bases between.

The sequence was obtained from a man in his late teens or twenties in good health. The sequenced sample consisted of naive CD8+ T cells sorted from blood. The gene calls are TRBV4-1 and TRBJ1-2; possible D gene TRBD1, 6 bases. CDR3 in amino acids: CASSQDRGPNYGYTF. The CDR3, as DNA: TGCGCCAGCAGCCAAGATCGGGGGCCCAACTATGGCTACACCTTC.